The sequence of this T cell receptor (beta chain) was determined in a study of T-cell memory formation after mild COVID-19. TCRdb called the 5' RACE reads again in MiXCR, with one record for every CDR3 protein. The sample contains fewer than 250,000 distinct CDR3 sequences, roughly a tenth of which appear only once. After removal of 2 bases from V and 7 bases from J, the junction contained 5 bases not matched to a gene. The CDR3 contains 16 residues. The germline V gene has CDR1 GTSNPN and CDR2 SVGIG (reference sequence). General observations from the study: Shrinking CD4+ clones were chiefly CM and EM; CD8+ ones were chiefly EMRA. What remained unconfirmed was the SARS-CoV-2 specificity of second-wave clones peaking on day 37. Clones contracting day 15 to 85 were balanced CD4/CD8; later expanders leaned CD4+.

About this clonotype: Its specificity is not known.

The chain uses TRBV30 and TRBJ2-1; TRBD2 agrees at 16 bases. Input material: PBMCs or a T cell subset sorted from them (not recorded which). The origin of this receptor is a man between 18 and 29 years old who had mild COVID-19 (a few samples of this study predate the infection). Cell type and time point are not known. CDR3 sequence reads: CAWSTGTSGGANEQFF. As DNA, the CDR3 is TGTGCCTGGAGTACGGGGACTAGCGGGGGGGCGAATGAGCAGTTCTTC.